What follows are 16 T cell receptor beta chains derived from one specimen sequenced in a study of T cell changes during pregnancy in multiple sclerosis (dated 2019 in TCRdb). The library relied on the immunoSEQ multiplex PCR assay. Sourced from immuneACCESS, this table was stored by TCRdb with only in-frame sequences that have V and J called. A share of the clones is absent; for the studies checked, an unresolved V gene accounts for under half, and the remainder has no known explanation. Within this sample are around 69,000 clones, with roughly nine tenths of them counted one time only. Around 2.2% of the sample rests with the top ten. Material: peripheral blood, obtained in the second trimester of pregnancy. All receptors come from a female donor in good health, enrolled as a control in a pregnancy study.

The V call is TRBV2, the J call TRBJ1-5; D may be TRBD1 (5 bases). Germline CDR1 SNHLY, CDR2 FYNNEI. CDR3 length equals 16 residues. The V end was cut by 5 bases, the J end by 2 bases, with 16 bases between. The CDR3 loop is CASSRQPQAGNQPQHF. The CDR3 coding sequence is TGTGCCAGCAGTCGACAGCCCCAGGCTGGCAATCAGCCCCAGCATTTT.

The rearrangement uses TRBV7-3 and TRBJ1-3; D not certain. Trimming stripped 5 bases from V and 2 bases from J, with 13 bases between. Per the germline V gene, CDR1 is SGHTA and CDR2 is FQGTGA. The CDR3 length is 15 residues. This CDR3 reads CASSPRVGAGNTIYF. The CDR3 DNA follows: TGTGCCAGCAGCCCTCGGGTTGGCGCTGGAAACACCATATATTTT.

This clone was detected once. The gene calls are TRBV7-3 and TRBJ2-1, with 10 bases identical to TRBD2. The CDR3 totals 15 residues. Trimming at V came to 1 base and at J to 9 bases, leaving 6 bases not matched to a gene. Germline-derived CDR1 and CDR2 are SGHTA and FQGTGA. CDR3 sequence reads: CASSLRRTSGGEQFF. The DNA for the CDR3 is TGTGCCAGCAGCTTAAGGCGGACTAGCGGAGGTGAGCAGTTCTTC.

On this clone itself: At one boundary the junction diverges from the germline segment, which might be a read error. The chain is built from TRBV7-7 and TRBJ2-5; 7 bases map to TRBD2. Germline lookup yields CDR1 SSHAT and CDR2 FNYEAQ (reference sequence). The CDR3 length is 19 residues. The CDR3 spells CASSPRTRSREGSRETQYF. In DNA form, the CDR3 reads TGTGCTAGCAGCCCGCGGACCCGCAGCAGGGAGGGTAGCAGAGAGACCCAGTACTTC.

V usage is TRBV7-2 and J usage is TRBJ1-1, with D unclear. Trimming left V 8 bases short and J 1 base short, with 14 bases between. Looked up from germline, CDR1 is SGHTA and CDR2 is FQGNSA. CDR3 length: 14 amino acids. CDR3 sequence (DNA): TGTGCCAGCCGTAAAGGCCTAGGGAACACTGAAGCTTTCTTT. It encodes CASRKGLGNTEAFF.

The V gene is TRBV7-2, the J gene TRBJ1-2, with 7 nucleotides matching TRBD1. The ends lost 5 bases at V and 5 bases at J; junction bases unmatched: 8. The V gene's germline CDR1 is SGHTA and CDR2 FQGNSA. The CDR3 spans 14 residues. CDR3 sequence reads: CASSQDRVGYGYTF. The CDR3 DNA is TGTGCCAGCAGCCAAGACAGGGTAGGGTATGGCTACACCTTC.

This chain connects TRBV6-5 to TRBJ1-4, with TRBD1 identical over 9 bases. The ends lost 10 bases at V and 8 bases at J; junction bases unmatched: 5. The CDR3 has 12 amino acids. Germline V CDR1 and CDR2: MNHEY, SVGAGI. The CDR3 region has the DNA TGTGCCACTGGACAGGGGCACGAAAAACTGTTTTTT. It is translated as CATGQGHEKLFF.

The V and J genes are TRBV7-9 and TRBJ2-1; D not certain. Germline V gene data show CDR1 as SEHNR and CDR2 as FQNEAQ (reference sequence). The germline V and J ends were trimmed by 0 bases and 2 bases, with 5 bases remaining between them. The CDR3 loop spans 14 amino acids. CDR3 sequence (DNA): TGTGCCAGCAGCTTAGCAGCTACCTACAATGAGCAGTTCTTC. Encoded protein: CASSLAATYNEQFF.

This clone has just one count. The J gene is TRBJ1-3, the V gene TRBV11-2; D unresolved. Looked up from germline, CDR1 is SGHAT and CDR2 is FQNNGV. This CDR3 spans 14 amino acids. V lost 0 bases and J lost 4, with 7 bases in between. This CDR3 reads CASSLDHGGNTIYF. CDR3 sequence (DNA): TGTGCCAGCAGCTTAGATCATGGCGGAAACACCATATATTTT.

V and J are TRBV2 and TRBJ1-5; D remains ambiguous. V was trimmed by 6 bases and J by 0 bases, leaving 12 bases between them. Germline values: CDR1 SNHLY, CDR2 FYNNEI. The CDR3 loop spans 15 amino acids. The DNA of the CDR3 is TGTGCCAGCAGGCGGTTAATGAATAGCAATCAGCCCCAGCATTTT. The encoded protein is CASRRLMNSNQPQHF.

This chain uses TRBV7-9 with TRBJ2-3; maybe TRBD1 (6 bases). CDR3 length equals 13 residues. Trimming shortened V by 5 bases and J by 10 bases, and 16 bases separated the two germline ends. Germline lookup yields CDR1 SEHNR and CDR2 FQNEAQ (reference sequence). The DNA for the CDR3 is TGTGCCAGCAGCGGGATGAACAGGGCTTCGCAGTATTTT. As protein: CASSGMNRASQYF. The whole variable domain, remainder taken from reference TRBV7-9 and TRBJ2-3, is DTGVSQNPRHKITKRGQNVTFRCDPISEHNRLYWYRQTLGQGPEFLTYFQNEAQLEKSRLLSDRFSAERPKGSFSTLEIQRTEQGDSAMYLCASSGMNRASQYFGPGTRLTVL.

The chain recombines TRBV9 with TRBJ2-1; TRBD1 might be the D (6 bases). This CDR3 contains 16 residues. Trimming took 4 bases from V and 4 from J, leaving 18 bases between them. Germline loops: CDR1 SGDLS, CDR2 YYNGEE. The CDR3 nucleotides are TGTGCCAGCAGCCTCGGTGGGGGCCAGGAGTACAATGAGCAGTTCTTC. Encoded protein: CASSLGGGQEYNEQFF.

CDR3 sequence reads: CASSYGGRGTEAFF. The DNA of the CDR3 is TGTGCCAGCAGTTACGGAGGGCGCGGCACTGAAGCTTTCTTT. The chain is built from TRBV6-5 and TRBJ1-1; D is unclear. CDR1 MNHEY and CDR2 SVGAGI come from the germline V gene. The CDR3 spans 14 residues. Trimming stripped 2 bases from V and 4 bases from J, with 11 bases between.

J is TRBJ1-2 and V is TRBV30; D is possibly TRBD1 (6 bases). Per the germline V gene, CDR1 is GTSNPN and CDR2 is SVGIG (reference sequence). CDR3 length equals 11 residues. V was trimmed by 2 bases and J by 8 bases, leaving 9 bases between them. This CDR3 reads CAWSPGEGYTF. CDR3 bases: TGTGCCTGGAGTCCAGGGGAGGGCTACACCTTC.

This chain connects TRBV12-2 to TRBJ2-3; the table's D gene call, TRBD2, was not cross checked with the DNA. TRBV12-2 is shown as a pseudogene. This CDR3 is 14 amino acids long. The CDR3 is CASRDSGGSDTQYF. The DNA of the CDR3 is TGTGCAAGTCGCGACAGCGGGGGATCAGATACGCAGTATTTT.

The DNA of the CDR3 is TGCGCCAGCAGCACCGAAGGGCAGGGGTGGGAAAAACTGTTTTTT. This gives the protein CASSTEGQGWEKLFF. The J gene is TRBJ1-4, the V gene TRBV5-1; D perhaps matches TRBD1 (6 bases). Per germline, CDR1 SGHRS and CDR2 YFSETQ. The CDR3 spans 15 residues. V was clipped by 4 bases and J by 8 bases, with 18 bases between them.